The entry that follows covers one T cell receptor beta chain sequence. The data are from a study of blood T cell repertoires in COVID-19. Whole-study context: COVID-19 samples collected from the United States, Italy and Spain covered acute and convalescent phases. The cDNA or gDNA used as material had been derived from T cells, B-cell-depleted T cells, or PBMCs.

As processed by the authors: Nucleated cell counts were estimated from reference gene primer amplification. This table comes from immunoSEQ multiplex PCR, and its TCRdb copy is limited to in-frame clones, with some not included. Clonal size and the V and J genes are those of that table, whereas D and trimming came from the DNA. In the table there are fewer than 85,000 clones, roughly 90% of which are singletons. V lost 3 bases to trimming and J lost 14 bases; unmatched junction nucleotides: 7. CDR1 is SQVTM and CDR2 is ANQGSEA in the germline V gene. The CDR3 is 12 residues long. The chain employs TRBV29-1 and TRBJ2-1; 10 bases map to TRBD1. The clonotype was recovered from a man aged 45 to 65 with active COVID-19. The sequenced material came from peripheral blood. The CDR3 nucleotides are TGCAGCGTTGAGAAGGACAGGGGGAAGAAGTTCTTC. This encodes CSVEKDRGKKFF.